This TCR beta chain was recovered during a study of shared clonotypes between healthy human individuals. General study results and limits: Generation probability values for non-shared clonotypes were lower than those for clonotypes shared by all four donors. The study generally estimated greater richness for naive than memory subsets. Few donors restricted represented genetic and exposure-history diversity.

Comments on this clone: Its matching antigen is unknown. Other DNA sequences in the same sample also yield this CDR3.

The germline gives CDR1 MDHEN, CDR2 SYDVKM. With 5 bases removed from V and 0 bases from J, the gap between germline ends came to 13 bases. There are 15 residues in the CDR3. Assay: immunoSEQ multiplex PCR; the TCRdb copy retains only in-frame clones and omits some. The table has approximately 700,000 clones, about three quarters seen once. The genes are TRBV28 and TRBJ1-1, with D possibly being TRBD1 (5 bases). Sequencing was done on a sample of memory CD4+ T cells sorted from blood. Noted subset: CD45RA-negative fraction. The receptor was derived from a young woman in good health. CDR3 region: CASSPPPGLNTEAFF. In DNA form, the CDR3 reads TGTGCCAGCAGTCCCCCCCCGGGGCTGAACACTGAAGCTTTCTTT.